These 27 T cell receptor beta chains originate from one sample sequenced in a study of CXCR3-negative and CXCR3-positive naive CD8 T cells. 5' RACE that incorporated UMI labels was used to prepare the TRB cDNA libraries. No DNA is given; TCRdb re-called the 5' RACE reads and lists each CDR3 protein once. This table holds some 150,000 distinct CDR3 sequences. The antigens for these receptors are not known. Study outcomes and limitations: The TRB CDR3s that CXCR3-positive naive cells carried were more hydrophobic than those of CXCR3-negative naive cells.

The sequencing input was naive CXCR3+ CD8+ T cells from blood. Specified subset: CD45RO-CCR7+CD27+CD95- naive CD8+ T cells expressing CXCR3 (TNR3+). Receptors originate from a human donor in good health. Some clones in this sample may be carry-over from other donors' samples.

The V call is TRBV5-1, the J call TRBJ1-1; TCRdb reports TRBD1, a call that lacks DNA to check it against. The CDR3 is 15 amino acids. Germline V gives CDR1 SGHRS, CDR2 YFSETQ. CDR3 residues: CASSLRQGMNTEAFF.

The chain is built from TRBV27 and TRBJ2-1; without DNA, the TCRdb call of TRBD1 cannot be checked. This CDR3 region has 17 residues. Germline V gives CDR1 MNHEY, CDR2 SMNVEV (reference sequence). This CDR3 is CASSLSPPRSSYNEQFF.

The chain's CDR3 is CASSLDGSSYNEQFF. The rearrangement links TRBV5-1 to TRBJ2-1. In germline, CDR1 is SGHRS, CDR2 YFSETQ. This CDR3 region has 15 residues.

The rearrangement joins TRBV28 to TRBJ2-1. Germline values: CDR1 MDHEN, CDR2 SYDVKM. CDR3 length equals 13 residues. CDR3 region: CASSTYSLNEQFF.

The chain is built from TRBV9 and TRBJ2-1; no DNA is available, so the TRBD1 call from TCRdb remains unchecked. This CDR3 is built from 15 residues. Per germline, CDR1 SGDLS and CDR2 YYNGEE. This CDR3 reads CASSIQGGEYNEQFF.

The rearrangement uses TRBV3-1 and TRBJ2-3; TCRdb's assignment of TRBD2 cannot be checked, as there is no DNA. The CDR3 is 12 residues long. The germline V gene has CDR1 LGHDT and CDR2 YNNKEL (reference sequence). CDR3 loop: CASSPESYTQYF.

CDR3 residues: CSASSLGTDTQYF. The gene calls are TRBV20-1 and TRBJ2-3. The CDR3 covers 13 residues. From germline, CDR1 is DFQATT and CDR2 SNEGSKA (reference sequence).

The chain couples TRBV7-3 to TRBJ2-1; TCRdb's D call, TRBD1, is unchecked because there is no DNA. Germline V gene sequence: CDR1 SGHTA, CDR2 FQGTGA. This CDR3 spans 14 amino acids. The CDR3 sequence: CASSLFGGGNEQFF.

CDR3 protein: CASSQAGGPNTEAFF. The chain employs TRBV7-9 and TRBJ1-1. CDR3 size: 15 residues. Germline assignment: CDR1 SEHNR and CDR2 FQNEAQ (reference sequence).

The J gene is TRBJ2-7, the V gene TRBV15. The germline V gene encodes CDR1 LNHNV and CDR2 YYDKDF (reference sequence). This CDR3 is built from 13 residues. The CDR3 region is CATSMGRYYEQYF.

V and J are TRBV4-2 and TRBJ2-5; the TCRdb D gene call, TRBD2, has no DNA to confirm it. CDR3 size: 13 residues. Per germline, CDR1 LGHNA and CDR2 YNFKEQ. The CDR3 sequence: CASSLPRDSYQYF.

The CDR3 is CASSEISRNEQFF. The gene calls are TRBV10-1 and TRBJ2-1. Germline CDR1 reads WNHNN; CDR2 reads SYGVQD (reference sequence). The CDR3 length is 13 residues.

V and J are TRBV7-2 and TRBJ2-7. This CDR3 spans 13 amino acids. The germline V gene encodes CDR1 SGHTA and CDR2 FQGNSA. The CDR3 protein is CASSFTQVYEQYF.

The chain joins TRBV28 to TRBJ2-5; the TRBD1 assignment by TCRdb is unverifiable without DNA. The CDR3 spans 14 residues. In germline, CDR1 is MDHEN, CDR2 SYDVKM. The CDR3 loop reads CASSPGGVGETQYF.

The CDR3 sequence: CASSTWTGGDNEQFF. The chain couples TRBV19 to TRBJ2-1; lacking DNA, the TRBD1 call made by TCRdb goes unchecked. Germline V lookup: CDR1 LNHDA, CDR2 SQIVND (reference sequence). The CDR3 spans 15 residues.

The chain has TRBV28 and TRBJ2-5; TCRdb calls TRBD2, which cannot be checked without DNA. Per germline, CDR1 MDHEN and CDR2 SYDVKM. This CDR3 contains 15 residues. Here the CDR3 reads CASSQGLAGSETQYF.

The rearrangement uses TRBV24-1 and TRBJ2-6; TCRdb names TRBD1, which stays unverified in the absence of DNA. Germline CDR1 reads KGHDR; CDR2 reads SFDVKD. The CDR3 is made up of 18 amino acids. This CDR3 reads CATSDRTGDAPGANVLTF.

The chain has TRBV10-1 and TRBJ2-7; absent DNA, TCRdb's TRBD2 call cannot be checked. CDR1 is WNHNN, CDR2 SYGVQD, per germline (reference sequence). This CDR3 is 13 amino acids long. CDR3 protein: CASSLAGSYEQYF.

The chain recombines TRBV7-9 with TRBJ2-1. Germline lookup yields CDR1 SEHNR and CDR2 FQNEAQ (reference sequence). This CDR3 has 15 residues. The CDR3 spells CASSLVGYTYNEQFF.

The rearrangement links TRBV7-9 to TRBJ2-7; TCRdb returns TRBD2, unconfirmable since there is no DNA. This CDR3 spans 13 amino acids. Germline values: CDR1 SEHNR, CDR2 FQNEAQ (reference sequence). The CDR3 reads CASSELDHYEQYF. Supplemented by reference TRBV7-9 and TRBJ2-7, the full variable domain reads DTGVSQNPRHKITKRGQNVTFRCDPISEHNRLYWYRQTLGQGPEFLTYFQNEAQLEKSRLLSDRFSAERPKGSFSTLEIQRTEQGDSAMYLCASSELDHYEQYFGPGTRLTVT.

CDR3 region: CASSSSGQAQETQYF. The V call is TRBV19, the J call TRBJ2-5; absent DNA, TCRdb's TRBD2 call cannot be checked. The CDR3 extends over 15 amino acids. CDR1 LNHDA and CDR2 SQIVND come from the germline V gene (reference sequence).

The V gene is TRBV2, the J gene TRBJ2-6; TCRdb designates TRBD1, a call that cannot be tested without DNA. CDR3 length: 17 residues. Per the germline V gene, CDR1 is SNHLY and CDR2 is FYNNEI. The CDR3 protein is CASSFRTGASGANVLTF.

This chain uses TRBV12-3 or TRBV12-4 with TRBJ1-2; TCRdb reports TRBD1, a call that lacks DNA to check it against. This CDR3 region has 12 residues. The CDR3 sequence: CASRPGGNGYTF.

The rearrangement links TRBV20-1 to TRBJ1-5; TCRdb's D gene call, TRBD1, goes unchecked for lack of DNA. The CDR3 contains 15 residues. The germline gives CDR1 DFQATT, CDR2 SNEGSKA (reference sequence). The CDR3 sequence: CSATWGQGSNQPQHF.

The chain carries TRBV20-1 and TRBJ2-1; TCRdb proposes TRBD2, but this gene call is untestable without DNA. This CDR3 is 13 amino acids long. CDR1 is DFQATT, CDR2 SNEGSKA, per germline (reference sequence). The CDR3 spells CSAEAGAGYEQFF.

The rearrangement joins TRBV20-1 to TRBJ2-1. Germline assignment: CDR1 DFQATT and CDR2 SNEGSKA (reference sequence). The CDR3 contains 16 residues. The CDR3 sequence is CSARVSSLERYNEQFF.

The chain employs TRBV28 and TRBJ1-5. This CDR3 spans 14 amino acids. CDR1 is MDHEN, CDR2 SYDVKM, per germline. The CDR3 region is CAISGGGSRQPQHF.